Listed below are T cell receptor beta chains from one sample, sequenced in a study of T-cell reconstitution after alpha-beta-depleted transplantation in children. TCRdb analysed the PCR reads with MiXCR anew, one entry per CDR3 protein. The sample records 260,000 or so distinct CDR3 sequences, around 12% being singletons. The sample in question was PBMCs from the stem cell graft donor, obtained from the stem cell graft. The receptors come from a human donor who donated a stem cell graft to a child with acute lymphoblastic leukemia. CDR3s include the opening cysteine and the closing phenylalanine or tryptophan. A D gene is named only where the DNA matches it firmly. Where a row states a size, it is once, few, many or the class of an expanded clone; other rows omit it.

D gene,J gene,V gene,clone size,CDR3 protein,CDR3 DNA
TRBD2,TRBJ2-1,TRBV6-1,many,CASSQYASGGGEQFF,TGTGCCAGCAGCCAGTACGCTAGCGGCGGAGGGGAGCAGTTCTTC
.,TRBJ1-2,TRBV5-6,many,CASRTVNYGYTF,TGTGCCAGCCGGACGGTAAACTATGGCTACACCTTC
TRBD2,TRBJ2-7,TRBV20-1,many,CSATSGRDVGDEQYF,TGCAGTGCCACTAGCGGGAGGGACGTCGGTGACGAGCAGTACTTC
TRBD1,TRBJ1-5,TRBV7-9,many,CASSLAGGEAQHF,TGTGCCAGCAGCTTAGCAGGGGGCGAAGCCCAGCATTTT
TRBD2,TRBJ2-1,TRBV20-1,few,CSASNPGGGYNEQFF,TGCAGTGCTAGTAATCCCGGGGGGGGTTACAATGAGCAGTTCTTC
.,TRBJ1-1,TRBV6-5,many,CASSYIGIGGGGTEAFF,TGTGCCAGCAGTTATATCGGCATTGGCGGGGGAGGCACTGAAGCTTTCTTT
.,TRBJ2-7,TRBV5-6,few,CASSLDHRAPGTDEQYF,TGTGCCAGCAGCTTGGATCACCGGGCTCCGGGAACAGACGAGCAGTACTTC
.,TRBJ2-4,TRBV12-3/TRBV12-4,many,CASSPGHPIQNIQYF,TGTGCCAGCAGTCCGGGACACCCGATACAAAACATTCAGTACTTC
.,TRBJ1-5,TRBV13,many,CASSRVRDQPQHF,TGTGCCAGCAGCCGTGTGCGAGATCAGCCCCAGCATTTT
.,TRBJ1-1,TRBV7-9,.,CAMALGRLRNTEAFF,TGTGCCATGGCCCTCGGGCGTCTCCGGAACACTGAAGCTTTCTTT
TRBD1,TRBJ1-5,TRBV6-2/TRBV6-3,many,CASSLDRVQPQHF,TGTGCCAGCAGCCTCGACAGGGTACAGCCCCAGCATTTT
TRBD2,TRBJ2-1,TRBV12-3/TRBV12-4,many,CASRTGGISYNEQFF,TGTGCCAGCAGAACGGGGGGTATCTCCTACAATGAGCAGTTCTTC
.,TRBJ2-1,TRBV11-2,once,CASSSSRGEAYNEQFF,TGTGCCAGCAGCTCATCCCGCGGGGAAGCCTACAATGAGCAGTTCTTC
.,TRBJ2-7,TRBV5-5,many,CASSGMLSHEQYF,TGTGCCAGCAGCGGTATGCTATCGCACGAGCAGTACTTC
.,TRBJ2-1,TRBV27,many,CAPCQGEQFF,TGTGCCCCTTGCCAGGGCGAGCAGTTCTTC
.,TRBJ2-1,TRBV5-1,many,CASSLYSGLGRAGRSYNEQFF,TGCGCCAGCAGCTTGTATTCAGGGTTAGGACGTGCGGGGCGATCCTACAATGAGCAGTTCTTC
TRBD2,TRBJ2-2,TRBV20-1,many,CSARTSGRWDGELFF,TGCAGTGCTAGGACTAGCGGGAGATGGGACGGGGAGCTGTTTTTT
.,TRBJ2-5,TRBV20-1,many,CSARDLRQIQETQYF,TGCAGTGCTAGAGATTTAAGACAGATCCAAGAGACCCAGTACTTC
.,TRBJ2-7,TRBV3-1,many,CASSQVFHEQYF,TGTGCCAGCAGCCAAGTTTTCCACGAGCAGTACTTC
TRBD1,TRBJ2-7,TRBV20-1,many,CSARGRTGGSYEQYF,TGCAGTGCTAGGGGTAGGACAGGGGGTTCTTACGAGCAGTACTTC
TRBD1,TRBJ1-5,TRBV6-2/TRBV6-3,many,CASPPGTGRISNQPQHF,TGTGCCAGCCCCCCCGGGACAGGGAGAATTAGCAATCAGCCCCAGCATTTT
.,TRBJ2-3,TRBV7-8,many,CASSLGYGSTDTQYF,TGTGCCAGCAGCTTAGGTTACGGGAGCACAGATACGCAGTATTTT
.,TRBJ2-4,TRBV6-2/TRBV6-3,many,CASSYRSGSSELAKNIQYF,TGTGCCAGCAGTTACCGATCAGGGTCCTCCGAACTAGCCAAAAACATTCAGTACTTC
TRBD2,TRBJ2-1,TRBV6-4,many,CASSPTSGDYNEQFF,TGTGCCAGCAGTCCGACTAGCGGGGACTACAATGAGCAGTTCTTC
TRBD1,TRBJ1-5,TRBV20-1,many,CSAPPPGTGWRNQPQHF,TGCAGTGCCCCGCCTCCCGGGACAGGGTGGAGAAATCAGCCCCAGCATTTT